Shown below are 30 T cell receptor beta chains from a single sample sequenced in a study of T cell responses to AZD1222 COVID-19 vaccine. Using immunoSEQ multiplex PCR, the repertoire was profiled, and TCRdb retains in-frame clones only, with some absent. The sample comprises about 180,000 clones, 85% to 90% of which are singletons, and more than 3.5% rests with the top ten. The input for sequencing was peripheral blood, taken 28 days after the second dose of the MenACWY control vaccine. These receptors came from an adult who received the MenACWY meningococcal vaccine as a control.

V gene TRBV30 combines with J gene TRBJ2-7; 16 nucleotides match TRBD2. The V gene's germline CDR1 is GTSNPN and CDR2 SVGIG (reference sequence). CDR3 size: 17 residues. Trimming cost V 3 bases and J 0 bases; bases outside gene matches: 5. CDR3 nucleotides: TGTGCCTGGAGGGGACTAGCGGGAGGGCCTACCTCCTACGAGCAGTACTTC. Translated, it gives CAWRGLAGGPTSYEQYF.

J is TRBJ2-7 and V is TRBV24-1; TRBD2 agrees at 11 bases. In germline, CDR1 is KGHDR, CDR2 SFDVKD. The CDR3 sequence is 19 residues long. V gave up 3 bases and J gave up 4 bases; unmatched junction bases: 16. The CDR3 nucleotides read TGTGCCACCAGTGATCCACGAGGGAACGGGACTAGCGGAAAGTACGAGCAGTACTTC. Residues: CATSDPRGNGTSGKYEQYF.

V gene TRBV5-1 combines with J gene TRBJ2-7, with a weak D call TRBD2 (5 bases). Per germline, CDR1 SGHRS and CDR2 YFSETQ. The CDR3 length is 15 residues. V lost 4 bases to trimming and J lost 7 bases, with 21 bases between them. Here the CDR3 DNA reads TGCGCCAGCAGCCACGCCCGTGGGGAGTTTTCGGAGCAGTACTTC. This sequence encodes CASSHARGEFSEQYF.

The gene calls are TRBV29-1 and TRBJ2-7; D could derive from TRBD1 or TRBD2 (5 bases each). The V end lost 4 bases, the J end lost 3 bases, and 10 bases lay between the germline ends. The CDR3 runs 12 residues. Germline V lookup: CDR1 SQVTM, CDR2 ANQGSEA. The CDR3 DNA reads TGCAGCGTTGTGGGGGACGGCTACGAGCAGTACTTC. Amino acids: CSVVGDGYEQYF.

This rearrangement joins TRBV7-2 to TRBJ1-2, with D maybe TRBD1 (6 bases). CDR1 and CDR2 from the germline V gene are SGHTA and FQGNSA. This CDR3 has 15 amino acids. Trimming took off 3 bases at V and 5 bases at J, with 16 bases between the two ends. The CDR3, as DNA: TGTGCCAGCAGCTTTCGCCCGGGGACAACGTATGGCTACACCTTC. Its translation: CASSFRPGTTYGYTF. Using reference TRBV7-2 and TRBJ1-2 for the parts outside the CDR3, the full variable domain is GAGVSQSPSNKVTEKGKDVELRCDPISGHTALYWYRQSLGQGLEFLIYFQGNSAPDKSGLPSDRFSAERTGGSVSTLTIQRTQQEDSAVYLCASSFRPGTTYGYTFGSGTRLTVV.

The rearrangement joins TRBV5-1 to TRBJ2-7, with D possibly called TRBD1 or TRBD2 (5 bases each). In germline, CDR1 is SGHRS, CDR2 YFSETQ. The V end was cut by 5 bases, the J end by 3 bases, with 15 bases between. CDR3 size: 14 residues. The CDR3 region has the DNA TGCGCCAGCAGACCCGGGACGGCGATCTACGAGCAGTACTTC. Protein product: CASRPGTAIYEQYF.

Turning to this clone: The same CDR3 is also encoded by other DNA sequences in this sample. This chain links TRBV6-5 with TRBJ1-2; the D is unclear. Looked up from germline, CDR1 is MNHEY and CDR2 is SVGAGI. The CDR3 runs 12 residues. V lost 2 bases to trimming and J lost 8 bases, with 9 bases between them. The CDR3 bases are TGTGCCAGCAGTTACCCTAACGGGGGCTACACCTTC. The encoded protein is CASSYPNGGYTF.

With regard to this clone: Its ends do not fully match the called genes, so a read error is possible. This chain links TRBV6-6 with TRBJ2-7; the match to TRBD2 covers 13 bases. The CDR3 has 19 amino acids. Germline CDR1 is MNHNY and CDR2 is SVGAGI (reference sequence). CDR3 sequence reads: CASSYLSLFRLAGGREQYF. The CDR3, as DNA: TGTGCCAGCAGCTACTTATCCCTCTTCCGACTAGCGGGAGGACGGGAGCAGTACTTC.

Of note for this clone: The germline gene is not matched at one end of the junction; a read error may be the cause. The chain combines TRBV6-1 with TRBJ1-2; 9 nucleotides line up with TRBD1. The CDR3 is 15 amino acids. CDR1 is MNHNS and CDR2 is SASEGT in the germline V gene. Here the CDR3 reads CASIELDRQGDGYTF. The DNA of the CDR3 is TGTGCCAGCATTGAACTAGATAGACAGGGGGATGGCTACACCTTC.

Only a few counts were recorded for this clone. The chain links TRBV9 to TRBJ2-2; no reliable D call. The CDR3 contains 16 residues. Germline-derived CDR1 and CDR2 are SGDLS and YYNGEE. V lost 0 bases to trimming and J lost 0 bases, with 9 bases between them. The DNA of the CDR3 is TGTGCCAGCAGCGTAGCTGGGCCCGCGAACACCGGGGAGCTGTTTTTT. Residues: CASSVAGPANTGELFF.

The V gene is TRBV5-1, the J gene TRBJ2-1; D may match TRBD1 or TRBD2 (5 bases each). V was clipped by 5 bases and J by 6 bases, with 18 bases between them. CDR3 length equals 15 residues. Germline-derived CDR1 and CDR2 are SGHRS and YFSETQ. The CDR3 is CASSGTSNLFNEQFF. The CDR3 nucleotides are TGCGCCAGCAGTGGGACCTCAAATCTGTTCAATGAGCAGTTCTTC.

The chain couples TRBV7-3 to TRBJ1-1, with unresolved D. V lost 0 bases, J lost 5 bases, and 10 bases lay in between. Germline CDR1 and CDR2: SGHTA and FQGTGA. This CDR3 has 14 amino acids. The CDR3 DNA sequence: TGTGCCAGCAGCTTAACTAGGGATACTACTGAAGCTTTCTTT. Translating gives CASSLTRDTTEAFF.

The gene calls are TRBV2 and TRBJ1-1; 8 bases fit TRBD1. CDR1 and CDR2 (germline): SNHLY, FYNNEI. The CDR3 totals 14 residues. V lost 6 bases and J lost 8; bases outside the gene matches: 11. CDR3 sequence (DNA): TGTGCCAGCAGCCCCCGGACAGGGACTTCAGAAGCTTTCTTT. Its translation is CASSPRTGTSEAFF.

V and J are TRBV3-1 (or the pseudogene TRBV3-2) and TRBJ2-1; no definite D call. The CDR3 runs to 12 residues. CDR1 and CDR2 (germline): LGHDT, YNNKEL (reference sequence). V was clipped by 0 bases and J by 15 bases, with 12 bases between them. The CDR3 is CASSQEARRLFF. CDR3 bases: TGTGCCAGCAGCCAAGAAGCTAGACGACTGTTCTTC.

This clone was counted a single time. Written as DNA, the CDR3 is TGTGCCAGCAGCCACAGTTCAGGGGGGGGCGAGCAGTACTTC. Encoded protein: CASSHSSGGGEQYF. The chain links TRBV7-2 to TRBJ2-7; D could derive from TRBD1 or TRBD2 (7 bases each). The germline gives CDR1 SGHTA, CDR2 FQGNSA. The CDR3 spans 14 residues. Trimming shortened V by 5 bases and J by 6 bases, and 17 bases separated the two germline ends. The full variable domain, completed using reference TRBV7-2 and TRBJ2-7, is GAGVSQSPSNKVTEKGKDVELRCDPISGHTALYWYRQSLGQGLEFLIYFQGNSAPDKSGLPSDRFSAERTGGSVSTLTIQRTQQEDSAVYLCASSHSSGGGEQYFGPGTRLTVT.

The chain uses TRBV19 and TRBJ2-7; TRBD1 matches 8 bases. CDR1 and CDR2 from the germline V gene are LNHDA and SQIVND (reference sequence). J lost 2 bases, V lost 11 bases, and 11 bases had no gene match. The CDR3 is made up of 14 amino acids. In DNA, the CDR3 is TGTGCCGTGTCCGGCAGGGGGCCCCCCTACGAGCAGTACTTC. Amino acid sequence: CAVSGRGPPYEQYF.

The rearrangement uses TRBV25-1 and TRBJ1-3; no clear D. The germline V gene encodes CDR1 MGHDK and CDR2 SYGVNS. The length of the CDR3 is 14 residues. V was shortened by 2 bases and J by 2 bases, with 7 bases between the two germline ends. CDR3 loop: CASSETGAGNTIYF. The CDR3 nucleotides are TGTGCCAGCAGTGAAACCGGGGCTGGAAACACCATATATTTT.

CDR3 sequence: CASSEAPGGVYEQYF. Here the CDR3 DNA reads TGTGCCAGCAGTGAAGCGCCTGGGGGGGTATACGAGCAGTACTTC. J is TRBJ2-7 and V is TRBV6-1; TRBD2 matches 7 bases. The CDR3 sequence is 15 residues long. The V gene end was trimmed by 0 bases and the J gene end by 4 bases; junction bases not matched to a gene: 6. CDR1 and CDR2 from the germline V gene are MNHNS and SASEGT.

The chain combines TRBV7-9 with TRBJ2-4; the D is unclear. The length of the CDR3 is 18 residues. Trimming removed 2 bases from V and 0 bases from J, with 17 bases in between. Germline V gene sequence: CDR1 SEHNR, CDR2 FQNEAQ (reference sequence). The CDR3 nucleotides read TGTGCCAGCAGCTTAACGGTGGGTGGAAGTCCAGCCAAAAACATTCAGTACTTC. This gives the protein CASSLTVGGSPAKNIQYF.

This chain links TRBV6-4 with TRBJ2-2, with 7 bases lining up with TRBD1. Losses at the gene ends were 3 bases for V and 4 bases for J; bases not matched to a gene: 8. The CDR3 is 16 residues long. CDR1 and CDR2 (germline): MRHNA, SNTAGT. As DNA, the CDR3 is TGTGCCAGCAGTGATACAGGGGCGTCTAGCACCGGGGAGCTGTTTTTT. Its translation: CASSDTGASSTGELFF.

The genes are TRBV11-2 and TRBJ2-7; D assignment may be TRBD1 or TRBD2 (5 bases each). Germline CDR1 SGHAT, CDR2 FQNNGV. There are 12 residues in the CDR3. V shed 2 bases and J shed 6 bases, with 8 bases lying between them. The chain's CDR3 is CASSLWGSEQYF. The CDR3 DNA is TGTGCCAGCAGCTTATGGGGGAGCGAGCAGTACTTC.

The chain has TRBV6-2 or TRBV6-3 and TRBJ1-1, with D hard to call. The CDR3 contains 14 residues. V lost 0 bases, J lost 1 base, and 6 bases lay in between. In germline, CDR1 is MNHEY, CDR2 SVGEGT. CDR3 in DNA: TGTGCCAGCAGTTACTCACCTGGGAACACTGAAGCTTTCTTT. It translates to CASSYSPGNTEAFF.

Worth noting for this clone: The sample has other DNA sequences that encode this CDR3 too. The rearrangement uses TRBV6-5 and TRBJ2-7, with D perhaps given as TRBD1 or TRBD2 (5 bases each). Deletions cut 0 bases from V and 3 bases from J, with 6 bases between. Germline loops: CDR1 MNHEY, CDR2 SVGAGI. This CDR3 contains 13 residues. The chain's CDR3 is CASSYSRGYEQYF. Here the CDR3 DNA reads TGTGCCAGCAGTTACTCGAGGGGCTACGAGCAGTACTTC.

As to this clone: At one of its ends the junction is not consistent with the germline gene, which may arise from a read error. The CDR3, as DNA: TGTGCCAGCAGCTTCTACAGGGGCTTGACTCGGGAGTCCCCCTACAATGGGCAGTTCTTC. It is translated as CASSFYRGLTRESPYNGQFF. The V and J genes are TRBV7-6 and TRBJ2-1; tentatively, D is TRBD1 (7 bases). The CDR3 covers 20 residues. CDR1 and CDR2 (germline): SGHVS, FNYEAQ.

The chain carries TRBV27 and TRBJ2-7; D call uncertain. This CDR3 contains 14 residues. Per the germline V gene, CDR1 is MNHEY and CDR2 is SMNVEV (reference sequence). Trimming removed 7 bases at V and 4 bases at J, with 17 bases between. This CDR3 is CASNPRAGVYEQYF. In DNA, the CDR3 is TGTGCCAGCAACCCTCGGGCCGGAGTATACGAGCAGTACTTC.

This chain connects TRBV28 to TRBJ1-1; D is ambiguous. This CDR3 region has 13 residues. Trimming took off 5 bases at V and 6 bases at J, with 13 bases between the two ends. The germline V gene encodes CDR1 MDHEN and CDR2 SYDVKM. This chain's CDR3 is CASSPSPTPEAFF. The CDR3 coding sequence is TGTGCCAGCAGTCCTTCGCCCACTCCTGAAGCTTTCTTT.

The chain recombines TRBV14 with TRBJ1-1, with 9 bases identical to TRBD1. The CDR3 totals 19 residues. J was trimmed by 1 base and V by 0 bases; bases with no gene match: 12. Germline CDR1 is SGHDN and CDR2 is FVKESK. Here the CDR3 reads CASSQEIWGTGPKNTEAFF. The CDR3 DNA is TGTGCCAGCAGCCAAGAGATATGGGGGACAGGGCCGAAGAACACTGAAGCTTTCTTT.

CDR3 protein: CASSLDRPYEQYF. In DNA form, the CDR3 reads TGTGCCAGCAGCTTAGACAGGCCCTACGAGCAGTACTTC. This chain links TRBV11-2 with TRBJ2-7; D unresolved. The germline gives CDR1 SGHAT, CDR2 FQNNGV. Deletions cut 0 bases from V and 2 bases from J, with 5 bases between. The CDR3 sequence is 13 residues long.

The chain joins TRBV3-1 (or the pseudogene TRBV3-2) to TRBJ1-6; D gene uncertain. The germline V and J ends were trimmed by 2 bases and 6 bases, with 8 bases remaining between them. Per germline, CDR1 LGHDT and CDR2 YNNKEL (reference sequence). CDR3 size: 14 residues. CDR3 DNA: TGTGCCAGCAGCCAATCCCGTTCTAATTCACCCCTCCACTTT. As protein: CASSQSRSNSPLHF.

On this clone: The junction does not match germline at one end; this may be a read error. The V call is TRBV30, the J call TRBJ2-1, with 8 bases matching TRBD2. Germline V gene sequence: CDR1 GTSNPN, CDR2 SVGIG (reference sequence). The CDR3 loop spans 14 amino acids. The CDR3 protein is CAWRVAGRYNEQFF. CDR3 DNA: TGCGCCTGGAGAGTAGCGGGGCGATACAATGAGCAGTTCTTC.